The source of this T cell receptor (beta chain) is a study of OX40 agonist ivuxolimab in advanced cancers. In the study overall: The study enrolled dose-escalation patients with hepatocellular carcinoma, melanoma, renal cell or head and neck cancer. Study-wide results and caveats: Doses of 0.1 to 3.0 mg/kg were accompanied by clonal expansion of CD4+ and CD8+ blood T cells by week 6.

Prior autoimmune disease or systemic immunosuppression barred patients. Blood got drawn at baseline, again on cycle 4 day 1, and then on cycle 7 day 1. Data came from immunoSEQ multiplex PCR; TCRdb stores just in-frame clones and leaves some out. The sample lists tens of thousands of clones; 86% were seen once. Looked up from germline, CDR1 is SGHTA and CDR2 is FQGNSA. V dropped 5 bases and J dropped 4; count of bases not matched to a gene: 10. The CDR3 covers 15 residues. Comment on this clone: No antigen is known for it.

The receptor was isolated from an adult with an advanced solid tumor such as melanoma, head and neck, liver or kidney cancer. The chain uses TRBV7-2 and TRBJ2-7; 8 bases match TRBD1. The source material was CD4+ or CD8+ T cells sorted from blood, sampled in a trial of the OX40 agonist ivuxolimab. The CDR3 nucleotides read TGTGCCAGCAGCCTACGGACAGGGCGAGGGTACGAGCAGTACTTC. It encodes CASSLRTGRGYEQYF.